This T cell receptor beta chain came from a study of blood T cells in healthy people across ages. Overall study findings and caveats: Naive and antigen-experienced cells were not separated, limiting conclusive comparison. Long-lived and aged donors differed, with more naive CD4+ cells and higher diversity in the long-lived.

Of note for this clonotype: Its antigen is undetermined. A read error may produce the germline difference seen at one junction end.

A sample-barcoded 5' primer and a J-beta primer mix were used in a second PCR of roughly 7 to 11 cycles. TCRdb passed the 5' RACE reads through MiXCR, listing each CDR3 protein once. Here the sample spans 1,800,000 or so distinct CDR3 sequences, 30% to 40% being singletons. Germline CDR1 reads DFQATT; CDR2 reads SNEGSKA (reference sequence). This CDR3 spans 16 amino acids. The rearrangement joins TRBV20-1 to TRBJ2-5; D is perhaps TRBD1 (5 bases). Gene TRBJ2-7 matches the end of the DNA better, so the J call may be wrong. Input material: blood. The TCR comes from a human donor in good health. CDR3 bases: TGCAGTGCTGGAGATTTCAGGGCAGGGAAGGCCTACGAGCAGTACTTC. Translated: CSAGDFRAGKAYEQYF.